This T cell receptor (beta chain) was observed in a study of blood T cell repertoires in COVID-19. Study-wide context: The cDNA or gDNA used as material had been derived from T cells, B-cell-depleted T cells, or PBMCs.

Profiled with immunoSEQ multiplex PCR; TCRdb holds only in-frame clones, not every one. Of approximately 97,000 clones in the sample, more than 75% are singletons; the top ten hold less than 20%. This CDR3 comprises 14 residues. V was clipped by 6 bases and J by 1 base, with 15 bases between them. Looked up from germline, CDR1 is SQVTM and CDR2 is ANQGSEA. This sequence was found in a human donor in a cohort sampled during active COVID-19. The rearrangement uses TRBV29-1 and TRBJ1-1; tentatively, D is TRBD1 (5 bases). Specimen: peripheral blood. The CDR3 nucleotides are TGCAGCGTGGGGGGGGGATGGACGAACACTGAAGCTTTCTTT. This gives the protein CSVGGGWTNTEAFF. Full variable domain (remainder filled in from reference TRBV29-1 and TRBJ1-1): SAVISQKPSRDICQRGTSLTIQCQVDSQVTMMFWYRQQPGQSLTLIATANQGSEATYESGFVIDKFPISRPNLTFSTLTVSNMSPEDSSIYLCSVGGGWTNTEAFFGQGTRLTVV.